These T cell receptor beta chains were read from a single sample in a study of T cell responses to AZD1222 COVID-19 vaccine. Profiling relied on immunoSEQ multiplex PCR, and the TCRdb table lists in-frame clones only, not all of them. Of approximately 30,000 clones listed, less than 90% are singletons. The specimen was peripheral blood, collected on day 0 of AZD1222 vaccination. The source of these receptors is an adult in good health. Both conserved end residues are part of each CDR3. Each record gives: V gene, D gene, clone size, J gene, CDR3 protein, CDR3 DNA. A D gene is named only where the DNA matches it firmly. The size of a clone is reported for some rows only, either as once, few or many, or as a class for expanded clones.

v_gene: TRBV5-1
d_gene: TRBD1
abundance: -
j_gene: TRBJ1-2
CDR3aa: CASSLLQGGGYTF
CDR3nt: TGCGCCAGCAGCTTGCTCCAGGGGGGTGGCTACACCTTC

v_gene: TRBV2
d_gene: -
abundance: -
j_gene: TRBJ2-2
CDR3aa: CASSLLGELFF
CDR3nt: TGTGCCAGCAGCCTACTCGGGGAGCTGTTTTTT

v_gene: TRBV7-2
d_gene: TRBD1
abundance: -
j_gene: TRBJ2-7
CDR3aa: CASSPQGQPPYEQYF
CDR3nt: TGTGCCAGCAGCCCACAGGGACAGCCCCCCTACGAGCAGTACTTC

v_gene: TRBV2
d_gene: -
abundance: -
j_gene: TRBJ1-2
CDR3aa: CASSEGSRNGYTF
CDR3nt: TGTGCCAGCAGTGAGGGGAGTAGGAATGGCTACACCTTC

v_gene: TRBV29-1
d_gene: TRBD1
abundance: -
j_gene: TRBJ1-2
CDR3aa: CSVVSGTGGTYGYTF
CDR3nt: TGCAGCGTTGTGAGTGGGACAGGGGGCACGTATGGCTACACCTTC

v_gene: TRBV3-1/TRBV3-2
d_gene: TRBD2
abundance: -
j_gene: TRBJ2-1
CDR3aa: CASSQEVAGVPLTEQFF
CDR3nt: TGTGCCAGCAGCCAAGAGGTAGCGGGGGTGCCCCTCACTGAGCAGTTCTTC

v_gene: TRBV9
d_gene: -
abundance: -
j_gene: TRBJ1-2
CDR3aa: CASSETGYGYTF
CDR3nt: TGTGCCAGCAGCGAGACAGGTTATGGCTACACCTTC

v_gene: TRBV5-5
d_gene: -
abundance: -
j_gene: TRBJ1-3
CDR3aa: CASSLGVNTIYF
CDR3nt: TGTGCCAGCAGCTTGGGGGTTAACACCATATATTTT

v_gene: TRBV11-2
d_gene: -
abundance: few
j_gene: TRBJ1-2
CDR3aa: CASSLLAGVNYGYTF
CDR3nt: TGTGCCAGCAGCTTATTGGCAGGCGTGAACTATGGCTACACCTTC

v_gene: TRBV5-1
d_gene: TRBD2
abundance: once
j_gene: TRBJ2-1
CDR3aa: CASSQSGLAGTLSYNEQFF
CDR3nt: TGCGCCAGCAGCCAATCGGGACTAGCGGGGACCCTCTCCTACAATGAGCAGTTCTTC

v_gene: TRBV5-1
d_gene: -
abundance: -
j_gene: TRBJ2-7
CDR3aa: CASSLASGHQYEQYF
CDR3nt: TGCGCCAGCAGCTTGGCCTCCGGGCACCAATACGAGCAGTACTTC

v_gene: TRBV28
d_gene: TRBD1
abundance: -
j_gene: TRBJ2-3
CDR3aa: CASTISGVGTEVPDTQYF
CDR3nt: TGTGCCAGCACCATATCAGGGGTAGGGACAGAGGTACCAGATACGCAGTATTTT

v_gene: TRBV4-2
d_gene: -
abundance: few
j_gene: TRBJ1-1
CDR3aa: CASSQDGTHTEAFF
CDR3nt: TGTGCCAGCAGCCAAGACGGGACACACACTGAAGCTTTCTTT

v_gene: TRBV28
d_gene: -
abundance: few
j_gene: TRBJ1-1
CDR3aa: CASSLRIYPISEAFF
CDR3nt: TGTGCCAGCAGTTTACGAATTTATCCCATCTCTGAAGCTTTCTTT

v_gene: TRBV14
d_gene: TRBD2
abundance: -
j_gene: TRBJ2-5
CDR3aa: CASSHGAGTSGGIKYF
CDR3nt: TGTGCCAGCAGCCACGGAGCCGGGACTAGCGGGGGCATCAAGTACTTC

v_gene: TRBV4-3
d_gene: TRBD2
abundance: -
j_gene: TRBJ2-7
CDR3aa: CASSQVETSGYEQYF
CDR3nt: TGCGCCAGCAGCCAAGTTGAGACTAGCGGCTACGAGCAGTACTTC